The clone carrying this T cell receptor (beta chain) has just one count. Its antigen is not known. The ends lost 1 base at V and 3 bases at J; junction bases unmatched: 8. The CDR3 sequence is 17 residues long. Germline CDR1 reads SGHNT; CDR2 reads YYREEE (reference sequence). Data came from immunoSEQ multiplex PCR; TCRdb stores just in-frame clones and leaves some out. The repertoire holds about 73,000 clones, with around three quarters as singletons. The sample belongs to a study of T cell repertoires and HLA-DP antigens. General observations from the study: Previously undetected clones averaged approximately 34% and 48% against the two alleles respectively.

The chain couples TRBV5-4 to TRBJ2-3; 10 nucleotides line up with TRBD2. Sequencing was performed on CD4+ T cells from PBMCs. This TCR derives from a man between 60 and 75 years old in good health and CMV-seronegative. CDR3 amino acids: CASSLRVAGGLTDTQYF. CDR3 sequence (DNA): TGTGCCAGCAGCTTGAGAGTAGCGGGGGGTCTAACAGATACGCAGTATTTT.